This TCR beta chain was recovered during a study of T cells after yellow fever vaccination. Notes on the study in general: Weaker overall, the secondary response nonetheless peaked faster (day 5 versus 15).

V was pared by 1 base and J by 0 bases, with 10 bases between. CDR1 is LGHNA, CDR2 YSLEER, per germline. The CDR3 runs to 16 residues. Notes on this clonotype: The antigen is unknown.

Making TCR cDNA involved 5'RACE template switching, which added UMIs and a universal primer site. One entry per CDR3 protein, called by TCRdb with MiXCR from the 5' RACE reads. The sample yields 550,000 to 750,000 distinct CDR3 sequences, roughly 14% seen once. This TCR was sampled from a young man who received the YFV17D yellow fever vaccine. Sequencing used PBMCs, obtained on the day of the yellow fever booster vaccination. This rearrangement joins TRBV4-3 to TRBJ2-1, with D hard to call. The DNA for the CDR3 is TGCGCCAGCAGCCAAGGGGCCGTCACCTCCTACAATGAGCAGTTCTTC. Protein product: CASSQGAVTSYNEQFF.